A single T cell receptor beta chain is shown here with its context. The antigen remains unidentified. The sample is drawn from a study of blood T cells in healthy people across ages. Study-wide context: The template switching approach captured approximately one barcoded beta molecule for every two T cells.

V dropped 7 bases and J dropped 4 bases, with 26 bases sitting between them. There are 18 residues in the CDR3. Study-wide points: Considered underestimates were the diversity estimates obtained from one million T cells.

A sample-barcoded 5' primer and a J-beta primer mix were used in a second PCR of about 7 to 12 cycles. The yield of each sample was at least 3 million CDR3-containing paired-end reads. TCRdb redid the calling of the 5' RACE reads with MiXCR, one entry per CDR3 protein. The sample has some 1.7 million distinct CDR3 sequences; 25% to 30% are singletons. What was sequenced was blood. The receptor's source is a woman in her thirties in good health. The chain employs TRBV12-3 or TRBV12-4 and TRBJ2-1, with a weak D call TRBD1 (6 bases). CDR3 amino acids: CASNKTRPGQRVYNEQFF. CDR3 sequence (DNA): TGTGCCAGCAATAAAACCCGACCGGGACAAAGAGTATACAATGAGCAGTTCTTC.